Presented here are 9 T cell receptor beta chains from one specimen sequenced in a study of T cell responses to AZD1222 COVID-19 vaccine. TCRdb's table, derived via immunoSEQ multiplex PCR, lists solely in-frame clones and lacks some. Counted here are tens of thousands of clones, around 78% occurring once; the ten biggest clones make up about 4%. The material was peripheral blood, obtained 28 days after the second AZD1222 dose. The receptors were sampled from an adult who received the AZD1222 COVID-19 vaccine.

The J gene is TRBJ1-1, the V gene TRBV7-9; no firm D call. V lost 2 bases, J lost 0 bases, and 10 bases lay in between. The CDR3 consists of 15 residues. Germline V gives CDR1 SEHNR, CDR2 FQNEAQ (reference sequence). CDR3 sequence: CASSLLTGMNTEAFF. In nucleotides, the CDR3 is TGTGCCAGCAGCTTATTAACCGGGATGAACACTGAAGCTTTCTTT.

The V and J genes are TRBV10-1 and TRBJ2-5; 8 bases line up with TRBD1. The CDR3 is 16 residues long. Germline assignment: CDR1 WNHNN and CDR2 SYGVQD (reference sequence). The V and J ends lost 0 bases and 5 bases, in that order; junction bases with no gene match: 8. CDR3 sequence (DNA): TGCGCCAGCAGTGAGTCCAGTCAGGGGGCGCGGGAGACCCAGTACTTC. Protein product: CASSESSQGARETQYF.

The rearrangement uses TRBV9 and TRBJ1-3; D might be TRBD1 (5 bases). The germline V gene has CDR1 SGDLS and CDR2 YYNGEE. V lost 3 bases, J lost 0 bases, and 10 bases lay in between. The CDR3 runs to 15 residues. Here the CDR3 reads CASSGTDSSGNTIYF. The CDR3 DNA sequence: TGTGCCAGCAGCGGGACCGACAGCTCTGGAAACACCATATATTTT.

This chain joins TRBV3-1 (or the pseudogene TRBV3-2) and TRBJ1-1; unclear D gene. Between the trimmed V and J ends, which lost 2 bases and 5 bases, there was a span of 0 bases. Germline V gene lookup returns CDR1 LGHDT and CDR2 YNNKEL (reference sequence). There are 10 residues in the CDR3. The CDR3 DNA sequence: TGTGCCAGCAGCCAAACTGAAGCTTTCTTT. The encoded protein is CASSQTEAFF.

The chain joins TRBV6-2 or TRBV6-3 to TRBJ1-3; D gene unclear. The germline V and J ends were trimmed by 3 bases and 7 bases, with 13 bases remaining between them. This CDR3 is built from 14 residues. In germline, CDR1 is MNHEY, CDR2 SVGEGT. The CDR3 DNA reads as TGTGCCAGCAGTTATCACGACAATCGGAACACCATATATTTT. This sequence encodes CASSYHDNRNTIYF.

This chain uses TRBV5-8 with TRBJ1-4; TRBD1 matches at 9 bases. CDR3 length: 15 residues. The V segment lost 4 bases and the J segment 8 bases; nucleotides outside the gene matches: 9. Germline V gene data show CDR1 as SGHTS and CDR2 as YDEGEE. Here the CDR3 DNA reads TGTGCCAGCAGCAATGGGGACAGGGCCGGGGAAAAACTGTTTTTT. The encoded protein is CASSNGDRAGEKLFF.

V gene TRBV7-9 combines with J gene TRBJ2-5; no firm D call. From germline, CDR1 is SEHNR and CDR2 FQNEAQ (reference sequence). The CDR3 is made up of 13 amino acids. V lost 1 base and J lost 3, with 6 bases in between. CDR3 coding DNA: TGTGCCAGCAGCTTAGTTGTGGAAGAGACCCAGTACTTC. Protein product: CASSLVVEETQYF.

The CDR3: CASSLAYTDRVYGYTF. CDR3 bases: TGTGCCAGCAGTTTAGCCTATACGGACAGGGTCTATGGCTACACCTTC. The chain couples TRBV27 to TRBJ1-2; 8 bases align to TRBD1. V lost 2 bases and J lost 4; bases outside the gene matches: 9. The CDR3 extends over 16 amino acids. Germline lookup yields CDR1 MNHEY and CDR2 SMNVEV (reference sequence).

The chain uses TRBV27 and TRBJ2-7, with D tentatively TRBD1 (6 bases). The CDR3 length is 16 residues. V was pared by 2 bases and J by 2 bases, with 16 bases between. The germline CDR1 and CDR2 sequences are MNHEY and SMNVEV (reference sequence). CDR3 sequence (DNA): TGTGCCAGCAGTTTAGGGTGGCCAGGGGCACCCTACGAGCAGTACTTC. Protein sequence: CASSLGWPGAPYEQYF.